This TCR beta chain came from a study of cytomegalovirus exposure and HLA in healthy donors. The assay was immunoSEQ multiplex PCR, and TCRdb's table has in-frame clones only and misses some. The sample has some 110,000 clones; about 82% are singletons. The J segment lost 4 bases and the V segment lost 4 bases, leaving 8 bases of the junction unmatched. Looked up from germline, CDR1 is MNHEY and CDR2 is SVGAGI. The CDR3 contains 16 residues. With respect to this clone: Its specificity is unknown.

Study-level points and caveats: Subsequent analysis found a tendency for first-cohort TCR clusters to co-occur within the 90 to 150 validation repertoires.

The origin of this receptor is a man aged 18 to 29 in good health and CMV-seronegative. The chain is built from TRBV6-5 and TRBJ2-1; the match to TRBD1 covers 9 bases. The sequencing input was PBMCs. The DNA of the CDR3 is TGTGCCAGCAGTTCCGTTTTGGGACAGGGTTACAATGAGCAGTTCTTC. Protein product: CASSSVLGQGYNEQFF.